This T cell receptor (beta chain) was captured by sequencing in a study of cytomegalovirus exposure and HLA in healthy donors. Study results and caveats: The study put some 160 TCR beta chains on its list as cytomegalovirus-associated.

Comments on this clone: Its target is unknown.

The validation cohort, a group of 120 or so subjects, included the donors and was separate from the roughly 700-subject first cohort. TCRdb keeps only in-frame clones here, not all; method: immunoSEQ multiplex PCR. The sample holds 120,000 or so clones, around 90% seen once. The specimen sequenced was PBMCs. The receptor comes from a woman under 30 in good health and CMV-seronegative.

DNA for the CDR3: TGTGCCAGCAGCCTACTTGACGCGGCGCTCGGGGAGCTGTTTTTT. Its protein is CASSLLDAALGELFF. The chain has TRBV7-9 and TRBJ2-2; D not resolved. The germline CDR1 and CDR2 sequences are SEHNR and FQNEAQ (reference sequence). The germline V and J ends were trimmed by 5 bases and 7 bases, with 17 bases remaining between them. The CDR3 consists of 15 residues.